The text below deals with one TCR beta chain. Its antigen is undetermined. This record belongs to a study of cytomegalovirus exposure and HLA in healthy donors. Findings and caveats of the study: The tendency of first-cohort TCR clusters to co-occur in the 100 to 150 validation repertoires was identified by a subsequent analysis.

Per the germline V gene, CDR1 is SGDLS and CDR2 is YYNGEE. Losses at the gene ends were 4 bases for V and 1 base for J; bases not matched to a gene: 5. The CDR3 is 16 residues long. Method: immunoSEQ multiplex PCR; TCRdb's copy keeps in-frame clones and lacks some. The sample carries 75,000 to 100,000 clones, approximately 96% recorded once. The sequenced material came from PBMCs. The chain has TRBV9 and TRBJ2-2, with 9 bases lining up with TRBD1. The receptor was isolated from a young man in good health and CMV-seronegative. The CDR3 DNA sequence: TGTGCCAGCAGCCCCGGGACAGGGAAGAACACCGGGGAGCTGTTTTTT. Translation: CASSPGTGKNTGELFF.